This T cell receptor (beta chain) was profiled in a study of T cells after yellow fever vaccination. Each CDR3 protein is one row after TCRdb ran MiXCR on the 5' RACE reads. The profile shows hundreds of thousands of distinct CDR3 sequences, around an eighth of them singletons. The CDR3 spans 16 residues. V was trimmed by 1 base and J by 2 bases, leaving 12 bases between them. The germline gives CDR1 SEHNR, CDR2 FQNEAQ (reference sequence). This clonotype was seen more than once but under ten times. The chain recombines TRBV7-9 with TRBJ2-1, with D unresolved. The TCR sequence derives from a man aged 25-45 years who received the YFV17D yellow fever vaccine. The material was PBMCs, obtained on the day of the yellow fever booster vaccination. In DNA, the CDR3 is TGTGCCAGCAGCTTAGAGGCCCACCCCACCTACAATGAGCAGTTCTTC. Translation: CASSLEAHPTYNEQFF.